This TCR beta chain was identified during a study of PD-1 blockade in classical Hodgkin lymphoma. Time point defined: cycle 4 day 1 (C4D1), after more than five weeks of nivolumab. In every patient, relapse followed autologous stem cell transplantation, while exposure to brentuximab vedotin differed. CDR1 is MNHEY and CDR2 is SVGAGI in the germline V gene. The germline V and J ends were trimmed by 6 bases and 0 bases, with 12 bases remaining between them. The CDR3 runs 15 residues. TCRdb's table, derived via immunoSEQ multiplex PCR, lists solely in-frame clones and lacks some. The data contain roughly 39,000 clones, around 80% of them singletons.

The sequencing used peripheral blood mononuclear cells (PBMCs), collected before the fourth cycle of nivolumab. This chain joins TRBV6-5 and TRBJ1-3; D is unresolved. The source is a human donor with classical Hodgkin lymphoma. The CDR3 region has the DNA TGTGCCAGCAGAAGGTCGGTTTTCTCTGGAAACACCATATATTTT. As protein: CASRRSVFSGNTIYF.